Listed below are T cell receptor beta chains from one sample, sequenced in a study of T cells in Graves' hyperthyroidism and ophthalmopathy. Using its own MiXCR run on the multiplex PCR reads, TCRdb lists one record per CDR3 protein. Among hundreds of thousands of distinct CDR3 sequences listed, roughly 37% were seen once. The sequencing sample was made of blood. These receptors were taken from a man aged 18 to 30 with Graves' hyperthyroidism. CDR3s include the opening cysteine and the closing phenylalanine or tryptophan. D genes are given only for firm matches. For some rows the clone size is stated as once, few or many, or as a class when expanded; others skip it.

V gene: TRBV5-4; D gene: TRBD2; J gene: TRBJ2-7; clone size: few; CDR3 DNA: TGTGCCAGCAGCTCGCGGGGGGGCCGTGGGTACGAGCAGTACTTC; CDR3 protein: CASSSRGGRGYEQYF
V gene: TRBV24-1; D gene: TRBD1; J gene: TRBJ1-6; clone size: many; CDR3 DNA: TGTGCCACCAGTGACCCCAGGGACAGGGAGGGTTCACCCCTCCACTTT; CDR3 protein: CATSDPRDREGSPLHF
V gene: TRBV19; D gene: TRBD2; J gene: TRBJ2-7; clone size: few; CDR3 DNA: TGTGCCAGTAGTATAGGCAGCGGGAGTGTCCCCTACGAGCAGTACTTC; CDR3 protein: CASSIGSGSVPYEQYF
V gene: TRBV6-5; D gene: TRBD1; J gene: TRBJ1-1; clone size: few; CDR3 DNA: TGTGCCAGCAGTTACTCGGACAGGAGGGCTGAAGCTTTCTTT; CDR3 protein: CASSYSDRRAEAFF
V gene: TRBV12-5; D gene: .; J gene: TRBJ1-5; clone size: few; CDR3 DNA: TGTGCTAGTGCCATTGAGGGGGGTCAGCCCCAGCATTTT; CDR3 protein: CASAIEGGQPQHF
V gene: TRBV12-3/TRBV12-4; D gene: .; J gene: TRBJ1-2; clone size: few; CDR3 DNA: TGTGCCAGCACCCACACGGGGGGCAGCGACTATGGCTACACCTTC; CDR3 protein: CASTHTGGSDYGYTF
V gene: TRBV2; D gene: .; J gene: TRBJ2-5; clone size: few; CDR3 DNA: TGTGCCAGCAGTTTTTCTCAGGGCTACCAAGAGACCCAGTACTTC; CDR3 protein: CASSFSQGYQETQYF
V gene: TRBV5-6; D gene: TRBD1; J gene: TRBJ1-1; clone size: few; CDR3 DNA: TGTGCCAGCAGCAGAACAGGGGCATCTGAAGCTTTCTTT; CDR3 protein: CASSRTGASEAFF
V gene: TRBV7-2; D gene: .; J gene: TRBJ2-5; clone size: few; CDR3 DNA: TGTGCCAGCAGCTTAGAGGTGGTAGCGCTAAGGGGAGAGACCCAGTACTTC; CDR3 protein: CASSLEVVALRGETQYF
V gene: TRBV15; D gene: .; J gene: TRBJ1-2; clone size: .; CDR3 DNA: TGTGCCAACAGTCCACCGACAGCTAACTATGGCTACACCTTC; CDR3 protein: CANSPPTANYGYTF
V gene: TRBV20-1; D gene: .; J gene: TRBJ1-1; clone size: few; CDR3 DNA: TGCAGTGCTAGAAAGTCTTGGGGGGCGGGGGGCCAGAACACTGAAGCTTTCTTT; CDR3 protein: CSARKSWGAGGQNTEAFF
V gene: TRBV7-2; D gene: .; J gene: TRBJ1-5; clone size: many; CDR3 DNA: TGTGCCAGCAGCTTAGCGGCCAAGGGGCAGCCCCAGCATTTT; CDR3 protein: CASSLAAKGQPQHF
V gene: TRBV9; D gene: TRBD2; J gene: TRBJ2-5; clone size: .; CDR3 DNA: TGTGCCAGCAGCGCACTAGCGGGGGGGCGCGGGACCCAGTACTTC; CDR3 protein: CASSALAGGRGTQYF
V gene: TRBV9; D gene: .; J gene: TRBJ2-5; clone size: few; CDR3 DNA: TGTGCCAGCACGGTATCAGGTCAGCTCTGGGAGACCCAGTACTTC; CDR3 protein: CASTVSGQLWETQYF